Listed here are 7 T cell receptor beta chains from one sample, sequenced in a study of Graves' ophthalmopathy and Graves' hyperthyroidism. The study amplified TCR beta CDR3 regions using RNA transcripts. An opening RT-PCR round employed HTBI primers and preceded a second-round multiplex PCR. One entry per CDR3 protein results from TCRdb running MiXCR on the multiplex PCR reads. The sample includes 350,000 to 400,000 distinct CDR3 sequences, 15% to 20% of them seen just once. The sample consisted of peripheral blood. These receptors were obtained from a woman aged 18 to 35 with Graves' ophthalmopathy.

This clonotype was counted many times. The genes are TRBV7-2 and TRBJ2-7; D is ambiguous. V lost 3 bases and J lost 0, with 6 bases in between. The V gene's germline CDR1 is SGHTA and CDR2 FQGNSA. The CDR3 length is 13 residues. The CDR3 region has the DNA TGTGCCAGCAGCTTCCCGAGCTCCTACGAGCAGTACTTC. Protein sequence: CASSFPSSYEQYF. Supplemented by reference TRBV7-2 and TRBJ2-7, the full variable domain reads GAGVSQSPSNKVTEKGKDVELRCDPISGHTALYWYRQSLGQGLEFLIYFQGNSAPDKSGLPSDRFSAERTGGSVSTLTIQRTQQEDSAVYLCASSFPSSYEQYFGPGTRLTVT.

This clonotype was seen repeatedly, ten times or more. The rearrangement uses TRBV20-1 and TRBJ1-1; no reliable D call. CDR1 is DFQATT and CDR2 is SNEGSKA in the germline V gene (reference sequence). The CDR3 spans 13 residues. Trimming stripped 6 bases from V and 7 bases from J, with 18 bases between. The CDR3 coding sequence is TGCAGTGCCCCGCCATGGAAGCTTAATGAAGCTTTCTTT. This codes for CSAPPWKLNEAFF.

This clonotype was recorded many times. This sequence joins TRBV29-1 and TRBJ2-5; no clear D. Trimming pared 2 bases from V and 6 bases from J, leaving 7 bases between. The CDR3 extends over 11 amino acids. Germline V lookup: CDR1 SQVTM, CDR2 ANQGSEA. The CDR3, as DNA: TGCAGCGTTGAATCTGGGAAGACCCAGTACTTC. As protein: CSVESGKTQYF.

This chain uses TRBV6-2 or TRBV6-3 with TRBJ2-7; D is possibly TRBD1 (5 bases). The germline V and J ends were trimmed by 3 bases and 7 bases, with 16 bases remaining between them. Germline CDR1 MNHEY, CDR2 SVGEGT. The CDR3 has 14 residues. As DNA, the CDR3 is TGTGCCAGCAGTTATTCCGGACAAATGGGGGAGCAGTACTTC. This codes for CASSYSGQMGEQYF.

This clonotype was found many times. The chain joins TRBV11-2 to TRBJ2-2, with TRBD1 as a possible D gene (5 bases). This CDR3 has 17 residues. In germline, CDR1 is SGHAT, CDR2 FQNNGV. Between the trimmed V and J ends, which lost 5 bases and 1 base, there was a span of 17 bases. The DNA for the CDR3 is TGTGCCAGCAGCCTTGCTTTCAGGGCCAGGAACACCGGGGAGCTGTTTTTT. Translated: CASSLAFRARNTGELFF.

This clonotype was picked up one time. V is TRBV5-1 and J is TRBJ1-5; no clear D. V lost 0 bases to trimming and J lost 5 bases, with 15 bases between them. Germline V CDR1 and CDR2: SGHRS, YFSETQ. The CDR3 is 16 residues long. CDR3 sequence reads: CASSLANTDGYQPQHF. CDR3 in DNA: TGCGCCAGCAGCTTGGCGAATACTGACGGATATCAGCCCCAGCATTTT.

Ten or more counts support this clonotype. The chain uses TRBV11-3 and TRBJ1-6; D is perhaps TRBD1 (5 bases). V was cut by 3 bases and J by 8 bases, with 26 bases left in between. Germline V gene data show CDR1 as SGHNT and CDR2 as YENEEA. CDR3 length: 19 amino acids. CDR3 in DNA: TGTGCCAGCAGCTTCCCTTCTTTCGCGGCGGCGGGGACTGATTCACCCCTCCACTTT. Its translation is CASSFPSFAAAGTDSPLHF.